Presented here are 6 T cell receptor beta chains from one specimen sequenced in a study of blood T cell repertoires in COVID-19. Profiled with immunoSEQ multiplex PCR; TCRdb holds only in-frame clones, not every one. The profile covers approximately 50,000 clones, with around 88% appearing a single time and approximately 25% taken by the ten largest. The sequenced sample was peripheral blood. The origin of the receptors is a woman over 75 with acute or convalescent COVID-19.

The chain combines TRBV27 with TRBJ1-1, with D possibly being TRBD1 (5 bases). This CDR3 is built from 12 residues. CDR1 and CDR2 from the germline V gene are MNHEY and SMNVEV (reference sequence). Trimming left V 3 bases short and J 8 bases short, with 10 bases between. The CDR3 loop is CASSFPQGEAFF. As DNA, the CDR3 is TGTGCCAGCAGTTTTCCTCAGGGCGAAGCTTTCTTT.

This chain joins TRBV2 and TRBJ1-1; no reliable D call. Germline CDR1 SNHLY, CDR2 FYNNEI. The CDR3 is 13 amino acids. V lost 7 bases and J 4 bases, leaving 13 bases between the germline ends. This CDR3 reads CASTGGGGTEAFF. CDR3 sequence (DNA): TGTGCCAGCACTGGAGGAGGTGGCACTGAAGCTTTCTTT.

This clone was detected a few times. This sequence joins TRBV12-3 or TRBV12-4 and TRBJ2-5; 9 bases are shared with TRBD2. This CDR3 comprises 13 residues. Trimming took 6 bases from V and 9 from J; bases not matched to a gene: 8. The CDR3 sequence: CASRTSGPGPQYF. Written as DNA, the CDR3 is TGTGCCAGCAGGACTAGCGGCCCAGGGCCCCAGTACTTC.

This chain connects TRBV10-3 to TRBJ2-3, with TRBD2 as a possible D gene (5 bases). Looked up from germline, CDR1 is ENHRY and CDR2 is SYGVKD. Trimming removed 3 bases at V and 2 bases at J, with 12 bases between. The CDR3 is 15 amino acids. CDR3 loop: CAISEGSGSTDTQYF. In nucleotides, the CDR3 is TGTGCCATCAGTGAAGGGAGTGGCTCCACAGATACGCAGTATTTT.

The J gene is TRBJ2-7, the V gene TRBV12-3 or TRBV12-4; a weak D match, TRBD2 (6 bases). The CDR3 runs 13 residues. V lost 6 bases and J lost 7, with 16 bases in between. CDR3 residues: CASSDSGLGEQYV. The DNA for the CDR3 is TGTGCCAGCAGCGACTCGGGACTGGGGGAGCAGTACGTC.

This rearrangement joins TRBV6-5 to TRBJ2-5; 8 bases are a match to TRBD2. Trimming cost V 6 bases and J 5 bases; bases outside gene matches: 11. This CDR3 has 15 residues. Per germline, CDR1 MNHEY and CDR2 SVGAGI. For the CDR3, the DNA is TGTGCCAGCAGCCCCCCCAGCGGGAGCAGGGAGACCCAGTACTTC. Protein sequence: CASSPPSGSRETQYF.